This is a list of T cell receptor beta chains from one sample in a study of type 1 regulatory T cells. Each CDR3 protein gets one entry after TCRdb re-called the reads with MiXCR. This sample yields about 62,000 distinct CDR3 sequences, of which 60% to 65% are seen a single time; around 1.9% belongs to the top ten. For these TCRs, the target antigens are not known. Sequenced material: cultured non-Tr1 T cells, either the whole culture or a sorted T cell fraction (not recorded which). Receptors were obtained from a human donor in good health. The CDR3 runs from the conserved cysteine through the conserved F or W. The D gene is left open where the match is weak. Clone size is shown for a subset of rows, as once, few, many or a class of expanded clone.

J: TRBJ1-5
size: once
V: TRBV6-1
D: NA
CDR3: CASEGGARDNQPQHF
DNA: TGTGCCAGCGAGGGGGGGGCGCGGGATAACCAGCCCCAGCATTTT

J: TRBJ2-7
size: NA
V: TRBV7-8
D: NA
CDR3: CASSQQGANSYEQYF
DNA: TGTGCCAGCAGCCAACAGGGCGCTAACTCCTACGAGCAGTACTTC

J: TRBJ2-7
size: once
V: TRBV7-2
D: TRBD1
CDR3: CASRPNRGLGSYEQYF
DNA: TGTGCCAGCAGACCCAACAGGGGTCTGGGGTCCTACGAGCAGTACTTC

J: TRBJ1-5
size: NA
V: TRBV6-6
D: TRBD1
CDR3: CASSYGQGEGQPQHF
DNA: TGTGCCAGCAGTTACGGACAGGGGGAGGGACAGCCCCAGCATTTT

J: TRBJ2-5
size: once
V: TRBV7-9
D: NA
CDR3: CASSLIGQETQYF
DNA: TGTGCCAGCAGCTTAATTGGCCAAGAGACCCAGTACTTC

J: TRBJ2-1
size: few
V: TRBV5-4
D: NA
CDR3: CASSLAGSNEQFF
DNA: TGTGCCAGCAGCTTGGCAGGTAGTAATGAGCAGTTCTTC

J: TRBJ1-4
size: few
V: TRBV3-1
D: NA
CDR3: CASSPLTGYATNEKLFF
DNA: TGTGCCAGCAGCCCTCTAACAGGGTACGCAACTAATGAAAAACTGTTTTTT

J: TRBJ2-2
size: NA
V: TRBV12-3/TRBV12-4
D: TRBD2
CDR3: CASSRLQRGNTGELFF
DNA: TGTGCCAGCAGTAGACTCCAGCGGGGGAACACCGGGGAGCTGTTTTTT

J: TRBJ1-5
size: NA
V: TRBV19
D: TRBD1
CDR3: CASSGQGGRYSNQPQHF
DNA: TGTGCCAGTTCCGGACAGGGGGGAAGATATAGCAATCAGCCCCAGCATTTT

J: TRBJ2-3
size: NA
V: TRBV27
D: NA
CDR3: CASSFVRVTDTQYF
DNA: TGTGCCAGCAGTTTCGTCAGGGTGACAGATACGCAGTATTTT

J: TRBJ2-3
size: NA
V: TRBV6-5
D: TRBD2
CDR3: CASPKGVAGPVADTQYF
DNA: TGTGCCAGCCCTAAGGGAGTAGCGGGACCGGTTGCCGATACGCAGTATTTT

J: TRBJ1-1
size: few
V: TRBV3-1
D: NA
CDR3: CASSQGAAAEAFF
DNA: TGTGCCAGCAGCCAAGGGGCTGCGGCTGAAGCTTTCTTT

J: TRBJ2-7
size: NA
V: TRBV20-1
D: TRBD2
CDR3: CSAGIPGLASSEQYF
DNA: TGCAGTGCTGGAATTCCGGGACTAGCCTCTTCCGAGCAGTACTTC

J: TRBJ2-5
size: few
V: TRBV7-8
D: TRBD1
CDR3: CASSPRQGRETQYF
DNA: TGTGCCAGCAGCCCCCGACAGGGGCGGGAGACCCAGTACTTC

J: TRBJ2-5
size: NA
V: TRBV20-1
D: NA
CDR3: CSAGLGGQKTQYF
DNA: TGCAGTGCTGGTCTAGGAGGCCAGAAGACCCAGTACTTC

J: TRBJ2-1
size: NA
V: TRBV19
D: NA
CDR3: CASSKGPIQFF
DNA: TGTGCCAGTAGTAAAGGGCCTATCCAGTTCTTC

J: TRBJ2-5
size: few
V: TRBV5-1
D: TRBD2
CDR3: CASSLLTSGETQYF
DNA: TGCGCCAGCAGCTTACTGACTAGCGGTGAGACCCAGTACTTC

J: TRBJ1-1
size: NA
V: TRBV6-2/TRBV6-3
D: NA
CDR3: CASSLGPKNTEAFF
DNA: TGTGCCAGCAGTTTGGGACCGAAGAACACTGAAGCTTTCTTT

J: TRBJ1-2
size: NA
V: TRBV7-8
D: NA
CDR3: CASSSSPYGYTF
DNA: TGTGCCAGCAGCTCTAGCCCTTATGGCTACACCTTC

J: TRBJ1-3
size: NA
V: TRBV6-6
D: NA
CDR3: CASSSSGTAGNTIYF
DNA: TGTGCCAGCAGTTCGTCCGGGACGGCTGGAAACACCATATATTTT

J: TRBJ2-1
size: NA
V: TRBV11-2
D: TRBD1
CDR3: CASSKGQGAYNEQFF
DNA: TGTGCCAGCAGCAAGGGACAGGGGGCTTACAATGAGCAGTTCTTC

J: TRBJ2-6
size: once
V: TRBV6-5
D: NA
CDR3: CASRTAGANVLTF
DNA: TGTGCCAGCCGGACGGCTGGGGCCAACGTCCTGACTTTC

J: TRBJ2-1
size: NA
V: TRBV20-1
D: TRBD2
CDR3: CSAVAGGPYNEQFF
DNA: TGCAGTGCTGTAGCGGGAGGGCCCTACAATGAGCAGTTCTTC

J: TRBJ2-1
size: NA
V: TRBV19
D: NA
CDR3: CASQVPGGAYNEQFF
DNA: TGTGCCAGCCAAGTACCAGGGGGGGCCTACAATGAGCAGTTCTTC